The clone carrying this TCR beta chain has a handful of counts. Sequencing targeted expressed TCRB transcripts, as all isolated RNA had been reverse transcribed. An average of around 3.5 million reads was obtained for naive, central memory and regulatory T cell samples. Clones were read by immunoSEQ multiplex PCR, and TCRdb kept only the in-frame ones, dropping some. The sample lists some 410,000 clones, approximately 10% seen once, with 0.046% in the top ten. CD4+ naive, central memory, regulatory and stem cell-like memory cells were sorted via CD45RO/CCR7/CD25/CD127/CD95/CD27. The data stem from a study of beta chain features in type 1 diabetes. This CDR3 comprises 12 residues. Trimming pared 5 bases from V and 6 bases from J, leaving 11 bases between. In germline, CDR1 is SGHRS, CDR2 YFSETQ.

The sequence came from a woman under 30 in good health. The rearrangement links TRBV5-1 to TRBJ1-2; the D gene is possibly TRBD1 (6 bases). Sequenced: naive CD4+ T cells from blood. The chain's CDR3 is CASSPPGDGYTF. CDR3 DNA: TGCGCCAGCAGTCCCCCAGGGGATGGCTACACCTTC.